Each of the 4 T cell receptor beta chains below was sequenced from the same sample in a study of OX40 agonist ivuxolimab in advanced cancers. The table came from immunoSEQ multiplex PCR; TCRdb's copy has only in-frame clones and leaves some out. The sample carries 80,000 or so clones, about 92% recorded once. Sequenced here: CD4+ or CD8+ T cells sorted from blood, sampled in a trial of the OX40 agonist ivuxolimab. All receptors come from an adult with an advanced solid tumor such as melanoma, head and neck, liver or kidney cancer.

The chain employs TRBV4-2 and TRBJ2-3, with 10 nucleotides matching TRBD2. V trimming: 3 bases; J trimming: 1 base; junction bases outside the gene matches: 7. Germline V CDR1 and CDR2: LGHNA, YNFKEQ. This CDR3 spans 17 amino acids. This CDR3 reads CASSQASSGGGTDTQYF. The CDR3 nucleotides read TGTGCCAGCAGCCAGGCCTCCAGCGGGGGGGGCACAGATACGCAGTATTTT.

Worth noting for this clone: A junction end diverges from the germline sequence, so it may reflect a read error. In DNA, the CDR3 is TGTGCCAGCAACTTATGGGGCGCCGGGGAGCTGTTTTTT. Protein sequence: CASNLWGAGELFF. This chain uses TRBV7-2 with TRBJ2-2; D might be TRBD1 (5 bases). Germline V gene sequence: CDR1 SGHTA, CDR2 FQGNSA. The CDR3 has 13 amino acids. The full variable domain, completed using reference TRBV7-2 and TRBJ2-2, is GAGVSQSPSNKVTEKGKDVELRCDPISGHTALYWYRQSLGQGLEFLIYFQGNSAPDKSGLPSDRFSAERTGGSVSTLTIQRTQQEDSAVYLCASNLWGAGELFFGEGSRLTVL.

This chain uses TRBV5-1 with TRBJ1-1; 7 nucleotides match TRBD1. The CDR3 runs to 15 residues. Unmatched junction bases numbered 5, after V lost 0 bases and J lost 3 bases. Germline V CDR1 and CDR2: SGHRS, YFSETQ. The CDR3 DNA follows: TGCGCCAGCAGCTTGGGCGACAGGGAGGACACTGAAGCTTTCTTT. This encodes CASSLGDREDTEAFF.

About this clone: Additional DNA sequences in this sample encode the identical CDR3. The chain has TRBV9 and TRBJ2-1, with 11 bases identical to TRBD2. Germline CDR1 SGDLS, CDR2 YYNGEE. The CDR3 consists of 16 residues. The ends lost 0 bases at V and 5 bases at J; junction bases unmatched: 4. CDR3 residues: CASSVGLTSGDNEQFF. DNA of the CDR3: TGTGCCAGCAGCGTAGGGTTGACTAGCGGGGACAATGAGCAGTTCTTC.